This T cell receptor beta chain derives from a study of shared clonotypes between healthy human individuals. CD45RA-negative memory and CD45RA+ naive subsets were split from the CD4+ cells. Regarding the study as a whole: Blood alone was sampled, and tissue repertoires likely differ. The four-donor shared clonotypes exceeded non-shared clonotypes in generation probability, with non-shared ones scoring lower.

Clones were sequenced by immunoSEQ multiplex PCR, and TCRdb holds only the in-frame ones, with some missing. The data show about 1 million clones, around four fifths seen once. Looked up from germline, CDR1 is SGHRS and CDR2 is YFSETQ. The CDR3 totals 17 residues. The ends lost 3 bases at V and 3 bases at J; junction bases unmatched: 12. This clone showed up just a few times. As yet, its antigen is unknown. Sequenced input: memory CD4+ T cells sorted from blood. Regarding subset: CD45RA-negative fraction. The sequence was collected from a man younger than 35 in good health. The chain combines TRBV5-1 with TRBJ2-7; 10 bases map to TRBD2. DNA for the CDR3: TGCGCCAGCAGCTCCTCGACTTTAGCGGGAGGCCTCTACGAGCAGTACTTC. Protein sequence: CASSSSTLAGGLYEQYF.